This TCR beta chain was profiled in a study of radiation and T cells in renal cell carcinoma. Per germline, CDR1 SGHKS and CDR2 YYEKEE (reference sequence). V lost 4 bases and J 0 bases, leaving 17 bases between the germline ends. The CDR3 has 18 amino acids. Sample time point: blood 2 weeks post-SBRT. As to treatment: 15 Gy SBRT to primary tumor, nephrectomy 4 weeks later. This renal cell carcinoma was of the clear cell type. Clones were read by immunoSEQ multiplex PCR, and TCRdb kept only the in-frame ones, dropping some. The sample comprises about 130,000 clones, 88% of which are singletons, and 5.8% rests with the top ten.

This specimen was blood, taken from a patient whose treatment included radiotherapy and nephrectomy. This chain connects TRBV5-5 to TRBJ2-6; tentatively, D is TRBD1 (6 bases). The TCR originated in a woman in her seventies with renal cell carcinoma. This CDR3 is CASSPGDTLFSGANVLTF. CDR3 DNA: TGTGCCAGCAGCCCCGGGGACACCTTATTCTCTGGGGCCAACGTCCTGACTTTC.